The entry below gives a single T cell receptor beta chain sequence along with its context. Its antigen is unidentified. Expressed TCRB transcripts were sequenced because the isolated RNA had all been reverse transcribed beforehand. Sequenced by immunoSEQ multiplex PCR; TCRdb stores in-frame clones only, minus some. The sample has 330,000 or so clones; 15% to 20% are singletons. The germline V gene encodes CDR1 SGHDN and CDR2 FVKESK. With 1 base removed from V and 3 bases from J, the gap between germline ends came to 7 bases. The CDR3 consists of 13 residues. This sample is part of a study of beta chain features in type 1 diabetes. Study overall: All samples yielded roughly 100 million examined sorted cells.

Study conclusions and caveats: Within patients, naive, central memory and Treg TCRB repertoires seemed more similar than within healthy donors.

The clonotype originates from a woman younger than 30 in good health. This chain uses TRBV14 with TRBJ2-7; TRBD2 is a possible D gene (6 bases). Sequencing used naive CD4+ T cells from blood. CDR3 nucleotide sequence: TGTGCCAGCAGCCAAGGACTAGTCTACGAGCAGTACTTC. Translating gives CASSQGLVYEQYF.